Listed below are T cell receptor beta chains from one sample, sequenced in a study of OX40 agonist ivuxolimab in advanced cancers. TCRdb's table, derived via immunoSEQ multiplex PCR, lists solely in-frame clones and lacks some. In the table there are 66,000 or so clones, around 73% of which are singletons. Sequencing was performed on CD4+ or CD8+ T cells sorted from blood, taken in a trial of the OX40 agonist ivuxolimab. Source of these receptors: an adult with an advanced solid tumor such as melanoma, head and neck, liver or kidney cancer. Each CDR3 is given with its conserved first and last residue. A D gene is named only where the DNA matches it firmly. Clone sizes are given selectively: once, few, many, or a class where the clone is expanded.

V	J	D	size	DNA	CDR3
TRBV6-4	TRBJ2-7	NA	NA	TGTGCCAGCAGTCCTTCGGAGAGCTCCTACGAGCAGTACTTC	CASSPSESSYEQYF
TRBV10-3	TRBJ2-3	NA	NA	TGTGCCGCCTACCTGGGGGTCCCAGATACGCAGTATTTT	CAAYLGVPDTQYF
TRBV6-1	TRBJ2-5	NA	NA	TGTGCCAGCAGTGAAGCGGGGTGGGGGATGGGTGAGACCCAGTACTTC	CASSEAGWGMGETQYF
TRBV19	TRBJ2-3	NA	NA	TGTGCCAGTAGCAGAGTCCCAGATACGCAGTATTTT	CASSRVPDTQYF
TRBV7-2	TRBJ1-1	NA	once	TGTGCCAGCAGCTTATCGGGACACACTGAAGCTTTCTTT	CASSLSGHTEAFF
TRBV2	TRBJ2-2	NA	NA	TGTGCCAGCAGTGATCCCGGAATTAACACCGGGGAGCTGTTTTTT	CASSDPGINTGELFF
TRBV5-1	TRBJ2-1	NA	NA	TGCGCCAGCAGCTGGGTGTCCGACGGTAAGCAGTTCTTC	CASSWVSDGKQFF
TRBV19	TRBJ1-4	TRBD1	few	TGTGCCAGTAGTGCGAGGGACAGGGGTTCGGCTAATGAAAAACTGTTTTTT	CASSARDRGSANEKLFF
TRBV7-8	TRBJ1-5	NA	few	TGTGCCAGCAGCCCGACACCCAATCAGCCCCAGCATTTT	CASSPTPNQPQHF
TRBV7-9	TRBJ2-7	NA	NA	TGTGCCAGCAGCAGAGACTACGAGCAGTACTTC	CASSRDYEQYF
TRBV2	TRBJ1-2	NA	NA	TGTGCCAGCAGCAACCTTCTTACAGGTGGCTACACCTTC	CASSNLLTGGYTF
TRBV10-3	TRBJ1-6	TRBD1	NA	TGTGCCATCAGCCGGGACAGGGGTACTAATTCACCCCTCCACTTT	CAISRDRGTNSPLHF
TRBV5-1	TRBJ2-3	NA	NA	TGCGCCAGCAGCTTGTGGCAGAGCACAGATACGCAGTATTTT	CASSLWQSTDTQYF
TRBV19	TRBJ1-5	NA	NA	TGTGCCAGTAGTGTGTGGGGGATCAATCAGCCCCAGCATTTT	CASSVWGINQPQHF
TRBV7-6	TRBJ2-2	TRBD2	NA	TGTGCCAGCAGGCGGGGGGCCGTCAACACCGGGGAGCTGTTTTTT	CASRRGAVNTGELFF
TRBV2	TRBJ2-7	NA	NA	TGTGCCAGCAGTGAATATCTCGCGGGACGGGAGGAGCAGTACTTC	CASSEYLAGREEQYF
TRBV30	TRBJ1-4	TRBD1	NA	TGTGCCTGGAGTGCAGGACAGGGAGGGGTTGAAAAACTGTTTTTT	CAWSAGQGGVEKLFF
TRBV2	TRBJ2-5	TRBD1	NA	TGTGCCAGCAGTCGGGACAGGCAAGAGACCCAGTACTTC	CASSRDRQETQYF
TRBV4-1	TRBJ2-6	NA	NA	TGCGCCAGCAGCCGAGGGGCCAACGTCCTGACTTTC	CASSRGANVLTF
TRBV28	TRBJ1-2	NA	NA	TGTGCCAGCAGTTTACAAGGACGGTCCCGTTCGGGTGGCTACACCTTC	CASSLQGRSRSGGYTF
TRBV5-1	TRBJ1-4	TRBD1	NA	TGCGCCAGCAGCGCACAGGGGGTAGGGGAAAAACTGTTTTTT	CASSAQGVGEKLFF
TRBV6-1	TRBJ2-3	NA	NA	TGTGCCAGCAGCAGGGGAAGGGCGGCAGATACGCAGTATTTT	CASSRGRAADTQYF
TRBV28	TRBJ1-4	NA	NA	TGTGCCAGCAGTTTAACCCAGGGTTTCGAAAAACTGTTTTTT	CASSLTQGFEKLFF
TRBV19	TRBJ1-2	TRBD1	NA	TGTGCCAGTAGTCTGACAGGGCGAGGCTACACCTTC	CASSLTGRGYTF
TRBV7-9	TRBJ2-1	TRBD2	NA	TGTGCCAGCAGCTTAGTTAGGACTAGCGGGAGTACTATCAATGAGCAGTTCTTC	CASSLVRTSGSTINEQFF
TRBV2	TRBJ2-2	TRBD1	NA	TGTGCCACCACGAACAGGGGGCCGAACACCGGGGAGCTGTTTTTT	CATTNRGPNTGELFF
TRBV19	TRBJ1-4	NA	NA	TGTGCCAGTAGAAAACAGAGCGGGGCCCATGAAAAACTGTTTTTT	CASRKQSGAHEKLFF
TRBV28	TRBJ2-2	NA	NA	TGTGCCAGCAGTCTAAATCCGGACACCTTCGCCGGGGAGCTGTTTTTT	CASSLNPDTFAGELFF
TRBV6-1	TRBJ2-7	NA	NA	TGTGCCAGCAGTGAAAACCCCCCCTTGGACGAGCAGTACTTC	CASSENPPLDEQYF
TRBV4-2	TRBJ1-1	NA	few	TGTGCCAGCAGCCAAGATCGTCCCTACGGTGCTTTCTTT	CASSQDRPYGAFF
TRBV6-1	TRBJ1-1	TRBD1	NA	TGTGCCAGCAGTGAAGCGCCGACAGGGAGGAGGGCGAACACTGAAGCTTTCTTT	CASSEAPTGRRANTEAFF
TRBV7-3	TRBJ1-5	NA	few	TGTGCCAGCAGCCGCCAAGTGGATCAGCCCCAGCATTTT	CASSRQVDQPQHF
TRBV6-1	TRBJ2-2	TRBD2	NA	TGTGCCAGCAGTGTAAGACTAGCGGGGGATCACGGGGAGCTGTTTTTT	CASSVRLAGDHGELFF
TRBV4-2	TRBJ1-1	NA	few	TGTGCCAGCAGCCAAGGGAGGCCTTTCTTT	CASSQGRPFF
TRBV10-3	TRBJ2-2	TRBD2	NA	TGTGCCATCAGTCCCTCATTCCCCAGACTAGCGGATGGGGGGGAGCTGTTTTTT	CAISPSFPRLADGGELFF
TRBV15	TRBJ1-5	NA	NA	TGTGCCACCAGCGTTAGGAGTTGGAAGGGCAATCAGCCCCAGCATTTT	CATSVRSWKGNQPQHF
TRBV9	TRBJ2-3	NA	NA	TGTGCCAGCAGCGCCTCAGCAGATACGCAGTATTTT	CASSASADTQYF
TRBV29-1	TRBJ2-3	NA	NA	TGCAGCGCCCGGATGGGAGATACGCAGTATTTT	CSARMGDTQYF
TRBV4-1	TRBJ2-7	TRBD1	NA	TGCGCCAGCAGCCAACGGACAGGGGGGTCCTACGAGCAGTACTTC	CASSQRTGGSYEQYF
TRBV7-3	TRBJ2-3	NA	NA	TGTGCCAGCAGCCATACCTTCGGGGGGCCGGGCACAGATACGCAGTATTTT	CASSHTFGGPGTDTQYF
TRBV11-2	TRBJ1-4	NA	few	TGTGCCAGCAGTCTCCAGGGGACGCGGGGGGAAAAACTGTTTTTT	CASSLQGTRGEKLFF
TRBV2	TRBJ2-3	TRBD2	once	TGTGCCAGCAGTGGGGAGCGGGGGGGCCTCGGCACAGATACGCAGTATTTT	CASSGERGGLGTDTQYF
TRBV6-1	TRBJ2-1	TRBD2	NA	TGTGCCAGCAGTGAAGTGCGGGGGAGCTCCTACAATGAGCAGTTCTTC	CASSEVRGSSYNEQFF
TRBV7-3	TRBJ2-1	TRBD2	NA	TGTGCCAGCCAGCTGGGGGGGTCCAATGAGCAGTTCTTC	CASQLGGSNEQFF
TRBV6-5	TRBJ1-6	TRBD1	NA	TGTGCCAGCAGTCCAGCAGGGGGAAATTCACCCCTCCACTTT	CASSPAGGNSPLHF
TRBV6-6	TRBJ2-7	NA	NA	TGTGCCAGCAGCACACAGGGCCTGGAGAACTACGAGCAGTACTTC	CASSTQGLENYEQYF
TRBV18	TRBJ1-2	NA	NA	TGTGCCAGCGTTGGGGGTAACTATGGCTACACCTTC	CASVGGNYGYTF
TRBV19	TRBJ1-2	NA	NA	TGTGCCAGTAGGCTGGGGGGTTCTAACTATGGCTACACCTTC	CASRLGGSNYGYTF
TRBV10-3	TRBJ2-1	TRBD1	NA	TGTGCCATCAGTGCGTCCCGGGACAGTAATGAGCAGTTCTTC	CAISASRDSNEQFF
TRBV19	TRBJ1-2	NA	NA	TGTGCCAGTAGTATGGGCGCGGGACGGCTCTATGGCTACACCTTC	CASSMGAGRLYGYTF
TRBV29-1	TRBJ1-1	TRBD1	few	TGCAGCGGCTCCGACAGGGGTGAAGCTTTCTTT	CSGSDRGEAFF
TRBV11-3	TRBJ2-7	NA	NA	TGTGCCAGCAGCGCACTAGGGTCCTACGAGCAGTACTTC	CASSALGSYEQYF
TRBV29-1	TRBJ1-1	NA	NA	TGCAGCGCCGGGCCGGGGGCAAGTACTGAAGCTTTCTTT	CSAGPGASTEAFF
TRBV2	TRBJ1-4	NA	NA	TGTGCCAGCAGTGAACAGGCAACTAATGAAAAACTGTTTTTT	CASSEQATNEKLFF
TRBV28	TRBJ2-7	NA	NA	TGTGCCAGCAGTCAACCCCCTAACTCCTACGAGCAGTACTTC	CASSQPPNSYEQYF